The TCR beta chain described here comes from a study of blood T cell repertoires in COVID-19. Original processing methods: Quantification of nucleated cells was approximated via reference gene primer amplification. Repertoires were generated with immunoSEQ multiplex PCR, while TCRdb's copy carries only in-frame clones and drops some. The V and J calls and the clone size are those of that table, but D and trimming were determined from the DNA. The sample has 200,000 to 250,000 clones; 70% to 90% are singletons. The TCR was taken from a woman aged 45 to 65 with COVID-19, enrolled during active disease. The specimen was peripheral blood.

The CDR3 sequence: CASSPGPLGGKNIQYF. CDR3 DNA: TGTGCCAGCAGCCCAGGCCCCTTAGGTGGCAAAAACATTCAGTACTTC. This chain connects TRBV7-3 to TRBJ2-4; D is ambiguous. In germline, CDR1 is SGHTA, CDR2 FQGTGA. The CDR3 has 16 amino acids. V was cut by 5 bases and J by 3 bases, with 17 bases left in between.